These 18 T cell receptor beta chains were all obtained from the same sample, sequenced in a study of identical twins. TCRdb processed the 5' RACE reads anew with MiXCR; each CDR3 protein has one entry. The sample carries about 470,000 distinct CDR3 sequences, 20% to 25% recorded once. A further study also used this sample, focusing on T cells expressing NK-cell markers.

The sequenced material came from CD4+ T cells sorted from blood. These receptors were taken from a woman aged 18 to 35 in good health.

The chain recombines TRBV29-1 with TRBJ1-1, with a possible D match to TRBD1 (5 bases). The CDR3 extends over 15 amino acids. Germline CDR1 and CDR2: SQVTM and ANQGSEA. V was pared by 8 bases and J by 1 base, with 20 bases between. The CDR3 bases are TGCAGCTATAACGGACCGGGACTGACGAACACTGAAGCTTTCTTT. This sequence encodes CSYNGPGLTNTEAFF.

A single count supports this clonotype. The chain combines TRBV5-1 with TRBJ1-2; D is possibly TRBD1 (6 bases). The CDR3 is 15 residues long. Germline V gene lookup returns CDR1 SGHRS and CDR2 YFSETQ. Trimming removed 3 bases from V and 2 bases from J, with 14 bases in between. DNA of the CDR3: TGCGCCAGCAGCTCCTCCACAGGGAGAAACTATGGCTACACCTTC. It specifies CASSSSTGRNYGYTF. The full variable domain, rest sourced from reference TRBV5-1 and TRBJ1-2, is KAGVTQTPRYLIKTRGQQVTLSCSPISGHRSVSWYQQTPGQGLQFLFEYFSETQRNKGNFPGRFSGRQFSNSRSEMNVSTLELGDSALYLCASSSSTGRNYGYTFGSGTRLTVV.

The rearrangement joins TRBV6-5 to TRBJ1-1; D is uncertain. Trimming stripped 2 bases from V and 7 bases from J, with 14 bases between. The germline CDR1 and CDR2 sequences are MNHEY and SVGAGI. CDR3 length: 14 amino acids. CDR3 sequence: CASSYASRPSEAFF. The CDR3 DNA reads as TGTGCCAGCAGTTACGCTTCAAGGCCAAGTGAAGCTTTCTTT.

This clonotype was seen more than once but under ten times. As DNA, the CDR3 is TGCGCCAGCAGCCAAGTGGGAAGATTGGGGGGCTACACCTTC. Translation: CASSQVGRLGGYTF. This chain joins TRBV4-1 and TRBJ1-2; D uncertain. CDR1 is MGHRA, CDR2 YSYEKL, per germline. The CDR3 contains 14 residues. V shed 1 base and J shed 8 bases, with 14 bases lying between them.

The genes are TRBV7-9 and TRBJ1-4; weak D call: TRBD1 (5 bases). The CDR3 is made up of 15 amino acids. Per germline, CDR1 SEHNR and CDR2 FQNEAQ (reference sequence). Deletions cut 3 bases from V and 6 bases from J, with 14 bases between. The DNA for the CDR3 is TGTGCCAGCAGCTTTGGTGACAGAGACCATGAAAAACTGTTTTTT. Translated: CASSFGDRDHEKLFF.

This clonotype has just a few counts. The chain links TRBV7-9 to TRBJ1-5, with 9 nucleotides matching TRBD1. Germline V gene sequence: CDR1 SEHNR, CDR2 FQNEAQ (reference sequence). The V gene end was trimmed by 3 bases and the J gene end by 5 bases; junction bases not matched to a gene: 5. The CDR3 totals 15 residues. This chain's CDR3 is CASSFTGQGHQPQHF. The CDR3, as DNA: TGTGCCAGCAGCTTTACGGGACAGGGACATCAGCCCCAGCATTTT.

The chain carries TRBV25-1 and TRBJ2-1, with 7 bases identical to TRBD2. V trimming: 5 bases; J trimming: 5 bases; junction bases outside the gene matches: 9. Per germline, CDR1 MGHDK and CDR2 SYGVNS. CDR3 size: 15 residues. The CDR3, as DNA: TGTGCCAGCAGTCCCGAGGGAGGGCCGCACAATGAGCAGTTCTTC. It codes for CASSPEGGPHNEQFF.

The rearrangement joins TRBV10-3 to TRBJ2-3; D gene unclear. With 2 bases removed from V and 6 bases from J, the gap between germline ends came to 9 bases. This CDR3 is built from 13 residues. Germline V gene data show CDR1 as ENHRY and CDR2 as SYGVKD. CDR3 in amino acids: CAISEDPTDTQYF. The CDR3 region has the DNA TGTGCCATCAGTGAGGATCCAACCGATACGCAGTATTTT.

This clonotype was seen only a few times. The chain joins TRBV20-1 to TRBJ1-2; unclear D gene. V lost 3 bases and J lost 3, with 5 bases in between. The CDR3 is 11 residues long. The V gene's germline CDR1 is DFQATT and CDR2 SNEGSKA (reference sequence). The CDR3 is CSASVDYGYTF. In DNA, the CDR3 is TGCAGTGCTAGCGTTGACTATGGCTACACCTTC.

V gene TRBV20-1 combines with J gene TRBJ2-3, with 7 bases aligning to TRBD2. This CDR3 spans 13 amino acids. Germline V gene sequence: CDR1 DFQATT, CDR2 SNEGSKA (reference sequence). V shed 6 bases, J shed 4 bases, and the junction held 7 bases outside the gene matches. CDR3 nucleotide sequence: TGCAGTGCGTCTGGGGGGGATGCAGATACGCAGTATTTT. Translated, it gives CSASGGDADTQYF.

This clonotype turned up a few times. The rearrangement links TRBV12-3 or TRBV12-4 to TRBJ2-3; D gene uncertain. The V gene lost 3 bases and the J gene lost 7 bases, with 14 bases spanning the gap. The CDR3 consists of 14 residues. The CDR3 loop is CASSLGLGSNTQYF. In DNA form, the CDR3 reads TGTGCCAGCAGTTTGGGTTTGGGGTCGAATACGCAGTATTTT.

This clonotype was recorded a few times. The V gene is TRBV6-5, the J gene TRBJ2-5, with D uncertain. V dropped 0 bases and J dropped 5 bases, with 10 bases sitting between them. The CDR3 sequence is 14 residues long. Germline CDR1 and CDR2: MNHEY and SVGAGI. The CDR3 sequence: CASSYSPEKETQYF. CDR3 DNA: TGTGCCAGCAGTTACTCGCCGGAGAAGGAGACCCAGTACTTC.

This clonotype was counted a few times. This rearrangement joins TRBV29-1 to TRBJ1-5; TRBD1 is a possible D gene (5 bases). CDR1 is SQVTM, CDR2 ANQGSEA, per germline. V lost 2 bases and J lost 7, with 12 bases in between. This CDR3 comprises 13 residues. The CDR3 spells CSVEYGEGQPQHF. DNA for the CDR3: TGCAGCGTTGAATACGGGGAGGGGCAGCCCCAGCATTTT.

This clonotype was detected a few times. V and J are TRBV4-1 and TRBJ2-2, with 7 bases identical to TRBD2. Germline V gives CDR1 MGHRA, CDR2 YSYEKL. V lost 3 bases, J lost 7 bases, and 2 bases stayed unmatched. CDR3 length equals 13 residues. CDR3 nucleotides: TGCGCCAGCAGCCAGACGGGGGGCGGGGAGCTGTTTTTT. Translation gives CASSQTGGGELFF.

This clonotype was found a few times. The chain recombines TRBV6-1 with TRBJ2-2, with 7 bases aligning to TRBD1. The CDR3 covers 15 residues. V dropped 6 bases and J dropped 1; count of bases not matched to a gene: 5. CDR1 MNHNS and CDR2 SASEGT come from the germline V gene. Here the CDR3 reads CASRHGQVNTGELFF. In nucleotides, the CDR3 is TGTGCCAGCAGACACGGACAGGTGAACACCGGGGAGCTGTTTTTT.

The chain carries TRBV5-1 and TRBJ1-1; D unclear. Germline V lookup: CDR1 SGHRS, CDR2 YFSETQ. The ends were cut back, 0 bases at V and 6 bases at J, with 12 bases in the middle. CDR3 length: 14 residues. The CDR3 nucleotides are TGCGCCAGCAGCTTGGCTCCCGGGAGCGCTGAAGCTTTCTTT. As protein: CASSLAPGSAEAFF.

This clonotype was seen a handful of times. CDR3 coding DNA: TGTGCCAGCAGTGAATACCCGTCGGACATCCACACAGATACGCAGTATTTT. It codes for CASSEYPSDIHTDTQYF. This chain connects TRBV25-1 to TRBJ2-3, with D maybe TRBD1 (5 bases). Trimming removed 0 bases from V and 2 bases from J, with 15 bases in between. Germline V gives CDR1 MGHDK, CDR2 SYGVNS. This CDR3 comprises 17 residues.

The rearrangement links TRBV12-3 or TRBV12-4 to TRBJ2-3; 8 positions match TRBD2. Germline trimming cut 4 bases from V and 8 bases from J; bases unmatched to any gene: 14. The CDR3 runs 16 residues. The CDR3 loop is CASSSPHGRGSVTQYF. CDR3 in DNA: TGTGCCAGCAGTTCCCCACACGGGAGGGGGTCGGTTACGCAGTATTTT.